This TCR beta chain was captured by sequencing in a study of Ad26.COV2.S vaccination and SARS-CoV-2 variants. As for the study in general: Sample donor was a member of the COV1001 Ad26.COV2.S trial arm.

Treatment of the sample: 15 to 20 received Ad26.COV2.S at low or high dose, single or two shots; several received placebo; per-sample allocation not given. Sampling took place 63 days after the first vaccine or placebo injection. A Boston donor was an adult aged 18-55 years. TCRdb's table, derived via immunoSEQ multiplex PCR, lists solely in-frame clones and lacks some. Of hundreds of thousands of clones in the sample, roughly 90% were seen once. CDR1 and CDR2 (germline): KGHSH, LQKENI. V was shortened by 3 bases and J by 4 bases, with 9 bases between the two germline ends. CDR3 size: 13 residues. This sequence was found in a person between 18 and 65 years old who received the Ad26.COV2.S COVID-19 vaccine or a placebo. The chain combines TRBV18 with TRBJ1-2; TRBD1 might be the D (5 bases). The specimen was peripheral blood, collected in a trial of Ad26.COV2.S vaccine versus placebo. For the CDR3, the DNA is TGTGCCAGCTCACCGGGGCTGCCCTATGGCTACACCTTC. Its translation is CASSPGLPYGYTF.